The 4 T cell receptor beta chains presented below share a single source sample, sequenced in a study of blood T cell repertoires in COVID-19. Measured with immunoSEQ multiplex PCR; TCRdb has only the in-frame clones, and not every one. The sample records around 290,000 clones, over 75% being singletons. The sequencing sample was made of PBMCs or T cells enriched from blood (not recorded which). The receptors shown here come from a woman aged 25-40 years who had recovered from COVID-19.

This chain joins TRBV29-1 and TRBJ2-1, with TRBD1 matching 7 bases. The CDR3 extends over 16 amino acids. From germline, CDR1 is SQVTM and CDR2 ANQGSEA. Trimming at V came to 4 bases and at J to 3 bases, leaving 12 bases not matched to a gene. CDR3 DNA sequence: TGCAGCGTTGGAGACAGGGTTTCCTACGACTACAATGAGCAGTTCTTC. It codes for CSVGDRVSYDYNEQFF.

J is TRBJ2-5 and V is TRBV19; 8 positions agree with TRBD2. From germline, CDR1 is LNHDA and CDR2 SQIVND (reference sequence). The V segment lost 2 bases and the J segment 5 bases; nucleotides outside the gene matches: 10. CDR3 length: 16 residues. The CDR3 nucleotides read TGTGCCAGTAGTATAATAGGAGCGGGAGACGATGAGACCCAGTACTTC. Translation: CASSIIGAGDDETQYF.

This chain joins TRBV28 and TRBJ1-5, with D perhaps matching TRBD1 (6 bases). Germline V gene sequence: CDR1 MDHEN, CDR2 SYDVKM. Trimming cost V 2 bases and J 7 bases, with 15 bases left between them. The CDR3 has 15 residues. The CDR3 DNA is TGTGCCAGCAGTTTAAGCACAGGGCTTTTACAGCCCCAGCATTTT. Translating gives CASSLSTGLLQPQHF.

The J gene is TRBJ1-6, the V gene TRBV5-1; 9 bases agree with TRBD1. V dropped 7 bases and J dropped 8; count of bases not matched to a gene: 10. CDR3 size: 15 residues. CDR1 and CDR2 (germline): SGHRS, YFSETQ. CDR3 sequence reads: CASALGTGLDSPLHF. CDR3 DNA: TGCGCCAGCGCGTTGGGGACAGGGCTGGATTCACCCCTCCACTTT.